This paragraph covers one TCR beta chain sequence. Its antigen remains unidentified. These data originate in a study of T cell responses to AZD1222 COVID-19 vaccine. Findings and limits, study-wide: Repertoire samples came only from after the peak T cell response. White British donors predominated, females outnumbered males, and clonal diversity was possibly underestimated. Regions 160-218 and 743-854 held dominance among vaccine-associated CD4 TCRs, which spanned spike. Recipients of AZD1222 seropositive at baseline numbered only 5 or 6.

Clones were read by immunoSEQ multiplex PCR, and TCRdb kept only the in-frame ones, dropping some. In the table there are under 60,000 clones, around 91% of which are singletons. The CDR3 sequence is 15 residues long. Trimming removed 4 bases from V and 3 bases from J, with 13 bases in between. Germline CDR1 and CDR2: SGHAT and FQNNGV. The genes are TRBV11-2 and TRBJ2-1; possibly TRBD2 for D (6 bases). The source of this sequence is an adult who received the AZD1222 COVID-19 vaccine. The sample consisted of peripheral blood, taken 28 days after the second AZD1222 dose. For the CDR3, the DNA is TGTGCCAGCAGCTGGGGACTTTCCGGCTACAATGAGCAGTTCTTC. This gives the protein CASSWGLSGYNEQFF.